A selection of T cell receptor beta chains follows, all from one sample in a study of T cell repertoires in cytomegalovirus infection. MiXCR was run by TCRdb on the reads, yielding one entry per CDR3 protein. The table shows more than 200,000 distinct CDR3 sequences, with around 8.7% occurring only once. Material for sequencing was PBMCs. Source of these receptors: a human donor in good health (CMV status not recorded). Some clones in this sample may be carry-over from other donors' samples. CDR3s include the opening cysteine and the closing phenylalanine or tryptophan.

TRBJ2-7	TRBV10-3	CAISRDGYEQYF
TRBJ2-2	TRBV7-9	CASSPPTRTGELFF
TRBJ1-2	TRBV19	CASSIEGHNYGYTF
TRBJ1-4	TRBV7-8	CASSFMPRGTRQKLFF
TRBJ1-1	TRBV30	CAWIRVRGVGTEAFF
TRBJ2-3	TRBV6-2/TRBV6-3	CASSPTGSDTQYF
TRBJ1-5	TRBV20-1	CSARDRGFSNQPQHF
TRBJ1-5	TRBV7-2	CASSSTGTSNQPQHF
TRBJ1-1	TRBV5-1	CASSAEVSQGRNTEAFF
TRBJ2-2	TRBV7-2	CASRPEQGSVGELFF
TRBJ2-5	TRBV7-2	CASSLDPGFGETQYF
TRBJ1-4	TRBV7-6	CASSSGVGDEKLFF